This TCR beta chain was obtained from a study of T cells in Graves' hyperthyroidism and ophthalmopathy. Study-level findings and limits: Most expanded thyroid clonotypes above 0.001 recurred in blood.

Germline CDR1 and CDR2: MNHNS and SASEGT. The CDR3 length is 13 residues. J was trimmed by 3 bases and V by 6 bases; bases with no gene match: 2. Template material for amplifying TCR beta CDR3 regions consisted of RNA transcripts. HTBI primers were employed in a first-round RT-PCR of the TCR CDR3. TCRdb reanalysed the multiplex PCR reads using MiXCR and keeps one entry per CDR3 protein. Of about 210,000 distinct CDR3 sequences listed, 17% are singletons. Hyperthyroidism, newly diagnosed and lasting under 2 months, affected patients aged 18 to 65. Together with thyroid ultrasound, orbital computed tomography, serum thyroxine and TRAb, clinical symptoms were used for diagnoses. As concerns this clonotype: Its antigen remains unknown.

The sample consisted of blood. The chain recombines TRBV6-1 with TRBJ1-2; 9 bases map to TRBD1. This sequence was found in a man in his fifties or sixties with Graves' hyperthyroidism. The CDR3: CASRWTGDYGYTF. The CDR3 DNA sequence: TGTGCCAGCAGGTGGACAGGGGACTATGGCTACACCTTC.